One T cell receptor beta chain is described in this entry. Its antigen is undetermined. Trimming shortened V by 3 bases and J by 4 bases, and 12 bases separated the two germline ends. Germline V gene lookup returns CDR1 SGHAT and CDR2 FQNNGV. This CDR3 has 14 amino acids. A multiplex PCR was run with 60 Vbeta primers and 13 Jbeta primers. TCRdb's copy holds only in-frame clones and misses some; the assay was immunoSEQ multiplex PCR. The data hold around 150,000 clones, with around 76% observed a single time. This specimen belongs to a study of cytomegalovirus exposure and HLA in healthy donors. Findings and caveats of the study: A later analysis, which compared TCR beta chains of equal frequency, found the HLA-associated ones more clonally expanded.

This sequence originates from a man in his forties in good health and CMV-seropositive. The chain uses TRBV11-2 and TRBJ1-1; D remains ambiguous. The sequencing sample was made of PBMCs. CDR3 DNA sequence: TGTGCCAGCAGCTTGAGATGGGGAGGCACTGAAGCTTTCTTT. Amino acids: CASSLRWGGTEAFF.